Detailed here is one TCR beta chain. Several immunoSEQ plates received, in even portions, the genomic DNA of each subset. Clones were read by immunoSEQ multiplex PCR, and TCRdb kept only the in-frame ones, dropping some. Among around 510,000 clones listed, more than 95% were seen once. The data were taken from a study of shared clonotypes between healthy human individuals. Germline V CDR1 and CDR2: WSHSY, SAAADI. The V gene end was trimmed by 10 bases and the J gene end by 3 bases; junction bases not matched to a gene: 7. The CDR3 totals 13 residues. This TCR was sampled from a woman aged 25-40 years in good health. This sequence joins TRBV10-2 and TRBJ1-2, with 8 bases matching TRBD1. Sequencing input: naive CD4+ T cells sorted from blood. Noted subset: CD45RA+ positively selected. CDR3 region: CATKTTGDYGYTF. The CDR3 bases are TGCGCCACCAAAACGACAGGGGACTATGGCTACACCTTC.